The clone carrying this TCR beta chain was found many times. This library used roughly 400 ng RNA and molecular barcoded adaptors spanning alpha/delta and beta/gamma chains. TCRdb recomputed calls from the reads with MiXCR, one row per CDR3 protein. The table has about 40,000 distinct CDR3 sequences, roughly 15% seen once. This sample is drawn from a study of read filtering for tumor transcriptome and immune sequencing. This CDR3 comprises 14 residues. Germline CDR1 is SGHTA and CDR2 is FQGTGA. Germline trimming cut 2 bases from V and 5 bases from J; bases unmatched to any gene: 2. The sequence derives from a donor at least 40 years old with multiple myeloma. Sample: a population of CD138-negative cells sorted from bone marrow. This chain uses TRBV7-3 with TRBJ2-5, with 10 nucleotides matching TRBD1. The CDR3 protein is CASSLGDRGETQYF. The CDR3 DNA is TGTGCCAGCAGCTTAGGGGACAGGGGTGAGACCCAGTACTTC.